This T cell receptor beta chain is from a study of tumor-infiltrating lymphocytes in primary liver carcinoma. Study overall: Surgical resection treated primary liver carcinoma in the patients. Patients comprised men and women whose ages fell between 30 and 69 years. Study-wide findings and caveats: Tumor-adjacent and tumor-blood pairs showed less overlap than tumor region pairs.

Unsorted whole blood yielded blood RNA, and germline DNA was extracted as well. A constant-region primer primed TCR beta cDNA synthesis from about 550 ng of total RNA. Generation of the TCR beta libraries relied on three nested multiplex PCR rounds using slightly modified ARM-PCR. Forward primers for TRBV1-TRBV30 and a C-beta reverse primer served the first two PCR rounds, at about 10 cycles each. In TCRdb, the multiplex PCR reads were re-called with MiXCR into one record per CDR3 protein. The sample consists of over 250,000 distinct CDR3 sequences, almost 60% of them appearing once. Notes on this clonotype: No antigen is known for it.

Germline-derived CDR1 and CDR2 are PRHDT and FYEKMQ (reference sequence). The CDR3 loop spans 14 amino acids. The V end was cut by 4 bases, the J end by 1 base, with 10 bases between. Input material: peripheral blood. The origin of this receptor is a young woman with primary liver carcinoma and hepatitis B virus infection. The chain has TRBV13 and TRBJ2-5; D may correspond to TRBD1 or TRBD2 (5 bases each). Here the CDR3 reads CASSSRDVQETQYF. The DNA of the CDR3 is TGTGCCAGCAGCTCTCGGGACGTCCAAGAGACCCAGTACTTC.